These 15 T cell receptor beta chains originate from one sample sequenced in a study of blood T cell repertoires in COVID-19. Profiled with immunoSEQ multiplex PCR; TCRdb holds only in-frame clones, not every one. The profile shows approximately 75,000 clones, approximately 74% of them singletons. Sequenced input: peripheral blood. These TCRs come from a human donor with acute or convalescent COVID-19. The donor label of this sample is uncertain.

The chain has TRBV24-1 and TRBJ1-2; 10 bases agree with TRBD1. J was trimmed by 8 bases and V by 4 bases; bases with no gene match: 9. Germline loops: CDR1 KGHDR, CDR2 SFDVKD. This CDR3 has 15 residues. For the CDR3, the DNA is TGTGCCACCAGTGACACTAAGGACAGGGGGAACGGCTACACCTTC. Translation: CATSDTKDRGNGYTF.

J is TRBJ1-2 and V is TRBV15, with 10 bases that match TRBD1. CDR1 is LNHNV and CDR2 is YYDKDF in the germline V gene (reference sequence). The CDR3 loop spans 14 amino acids. V shed 6 bases and J 8 bases; nucleotides not matched to a gene: 9. CDR3 region: CATSFDRGPRGYTF. CDR3 DNA: TGTGCCACCAGTTTCGACAGGGGGCCGCGGGGCTACACCTTC.

V is TRBV6-5 and J is TRBJ2-7; 8 nucleotides line up with TRBD2. The CDR3 covers 12 residues. Germline V gene data show CDR1 as MNHEY and CDR2 as SVGAGI. The V segment lost 10 bases and the J segment 6 bases; nucleotides outside the gene matches: 8. The CDR3 region is CATYTTSGEQYF. The CDR3 DNA follows: TGTGCCACCTACACCACTAGCGGCGAGCAGTACTTC.

Only a few counts were recorded for this clone. The chain joins TRBV28 to TRBJ2-7; 7 positions agree with TRBD1. From germline, CDR1 is MDHEN and CDR2 SYDVKM. This CDR3 contains 14 residues. Germline trimming cut 4 bases from V and 6 bases from J; bases unmatched to any gene: 9. In DNA form, the CDR3 reads TGTGCCAGCAGTTCCCGACAGGGACCCTCCGAGCAGTACGTC. It yields the protein CASSSRQGPSEQYV.

The V call is TRBV7-7, the J call TRBJ2-1, with TRBD2 matching 10 bases. The germline V gene encodes CDR1 SSHAT and CDR2 FNYEAQ (reference sequence). The CDR3 covers 14 residues. V shed 5 bases and J 5 bases; nucleotides not matched to a gene: 3. The CDR3 sequence: CASSAGLADNEQFF. Written as DNA, the CDR3 is TGTGCCAGCAGCGCCGGACTAGCGGACAATGAGCAGTTCTTC.

The chain has TRBV5-4 and TRBJ1-6; a possible D gene is TRBD1 (6 bases). The CDR3 sequence is 13 residues long. Germline V lookup: CDR1 SGHNT, CDR2 YYREEE (reference sequence). Trimming removed 5 bases from V and 10 bases from J, with 13 bases in between. The CDR3 coding sequence is TGTGCCAGCAGAGCGGGACAAAGCTCACCCCTCCACTTT. It is translated as CASRAGQSSPLHF.

Only one count was recorded for this clone. V usage is TRBV4-3 and J usage is TRBJ2-3, with TRBD1 as a possible D gene (5 bases). Trimming left V 0 bases short and J 8 bases short, with 15 bases between. The length of the CDR3 is 15 residues. Looked up from germline, CDR1 is LGHNA and CDR2 is YSLEER. The CDR3 region has the DNA TGCGCCAGCAGCCAAGATCACTCCGGCCAGGGTACGCAGTATTTT. Encoded protein: CASSQDHSGQGTQYF.

The chain couples TRBV7-5 to TRBJ2-7; TRBD1, the table's D call, lacks a check against the DNA. TRBV7-5 is designated a pseudogene. This CDR3 region has 15 residues. This CDR3 is CARSLSGQGRCEQYV. CDR3 coding DNA: TGTGCCAGAAGCTTAAGCGGACAGGGTCGGTGCGAGCAGTACGTC.

The V gene is TRBV7-9, the J gene TRBJ2-2; D may be TRBD2 (6 bases). Between the trimmed V and J ends, which lost 1 base and 0 bases, there was a span of 6 bases. Germline-derived CDR1 and CDR2 are SEHNR and FQNEAQ (reference sequence). The CDR3 extends over 15 amino acids. The CDR3 sequence is CASSLGGANTGELFF. The CDR3 nucleotides are TGTGCCAGCAGCTTAGGGGGGGCGAACACCGGGGAGCTGTTTTTT. Drawing the rest from reference TRBV7-9 and TRBJ2-2, the complete variable domain is DTGVSQNPRHKITKRGQNVTFRCDPISEHNRLYWYRQTLGQGPEFLTYFQNEAQLEKSRLLSDRFSAERPKGSFSTLEIQRTEQGDSAMYLCASSLGGANTGELFFGEGSRLTVL.

The chain links TRBV5-6 to TRBJ2-1; 7 positions match TRBD2. After removal of 0 bases from V and 7 bases from J, the junction contained 10 bases not matched to a gene. Germline V gene sequence: CDR1 SGHDT, CDR2 YYEEEE. This CDR3 spans 16 amino acids. The CDR3 DNA is TGTGCCAGCAGCTTGGCATCTCCTATGCGGGGGAATGAGCAGTTCTTC. Its translation is CASSLASPMRGNEQFF.

This clone was detected once. The chain couples TRBV2 to TRBJ2-1, with 9 bases aligning to TRBD1. With V trimmed by 4 bases and J by 6 bases, 10 bases remained unmatched. CDR3 size: 16 residues. Germline V CDR1 and CDR2: SNHLY, FYNNEI. The CDR3 is CASSVRQGVSGNEQFF. CDR3 bases: TGTGCCAGCAGTGTGCGACAGGGGGTCTCCGGCAATGAGCAGTTCTTC.

The V gene is TRBV29-1, the J gene TRBJ2-3, with TRBD2 as a possible D gene (6 bases). With 4 bases removed from V and 5 bases from J, the gap between germline ends came to 19 bases. Per the germline V gene, CDR1 is SQVTM and CDR2 is ANQGSEA. The CDR3 runs 15 residues. As DNA, the CDR3 is TGCAGCGTTGTAACGGGTCAGGGAGGAAAAGATACGCAGTATTTT. Amino acids: CSVVTGQGGKDTQYF.

This clone was seen a single time. This chain joins TRBV19 and TRBJ1-1; 9 bases fit TRBD1. V dropped 4 bases and J dropped 5; count of bases not matched to a gene: 8. CDR3 length: 15 amino acids. In germline, CDR1 is LNHDA, CDR2 SQIVND (reference sequence). CDR3 bases: TGTGCCAGTAGTAGGACACAGGGGGCCCGAACTGAAGCTTTCTTT. This gives the protein CASSRTQGARTEAFF.

This chain links TRBV15 with TRBJ2-1; possible D gene TRBD1, 6 bases. Germline V CDR1 and CDR2: LNHNV, YYDKDF (reference sequence). The ends were cut back, 8 bases at V and 0 bases at J, with 11 bases in the middle. The CDR3 loop spans 14 amino acids. CDR3 residues: CATGQTSSYNEQFF. The CDR3 DNA is TGTGCCACCGGACAGACGAGCTCCTACAATGAGCAGTTCTTC.

This clone was found once. This chain links TRBV7-2 with TRBJ2-1, with 9 bases matching TRBD1. Germline loops: CDR1 SGHTA, CDR2 FQGNSA. The CDR3 covers 14 residues. V was pared by 2 bases and J by 11 bases, with 7 bases of the junction left unmatched. The CDR3 coding sequence is TGTGCCAGCAGCTTACCGGGACAGGGCGAAAAGCAGTTCTTC. It translates to CASSLPGQGEKQFF.